The 3 T cell receptor beta chains listed next were all sequenced from one sample in a study of cytomegalovirus exposure and HLA in healthy donors. A multiplex PCR was run with 60 Vbeta primers and 13 Jbeta primers. The method was immunoSEQ multiplex PCR; TCRdb's version includes in-frame clones alone and lacks a portion of them. The sample has some 200,000 clones, roughly 78% seen once. Sequencing used PBMCs. These receptors came from a boy younger than 18 in good health and CMV-seronegative.

J is TRBJ1-3 and V is TRBV6-1; 9 bases fit TRBD1. The CDR3 is made up of 15 amino acids. Trimming at V came to 5 bases and at J to 1 base, leaving 3 bases not matched to a gene. CDR1 and CDR2 from the germline V gene are MNHNS and SASEGT. The CDR3 spells CASSTGQGSGNTIYF. CDR3 nucleotides: TGTGCCAGCAGTACGGGACAGGGATCTGGAAACACCATATATTTT.

This clone has a handful of counts. The chain joins TRBV4-3 to TRBJ1-4, with 10 positions matching TRBD1. Germline CDR1 is LGHNA and CDR2 is YSLEER. CDR3 length equals 15 residues. V dropped 3 bases and J dropped 7; count of bases not matched to a gene: 5. For the CDR3, the DNA is TGCGCCAGCAGCCACCAGACAGGGGGCGGTGAAAAACTGTTTTTT. As protein: CASSHQTGGGEKLFF.

In this sample, this clone turned up a few times. In DNA form, the CDR3 reads TGTGCCTGGAGTCAGGATAGCAATCAGCCCCAGCATTTT. It is translated as CAWSQDSNQPQHF. The V call is TRBV30, the J call TRBJ1-5; D unresolved. V gave up 2 bases and J gave up 0 bases, with 5 bases separating them. This CDR3 region has 13 residues. Germline CDR1 reads GTSNPN; CDR2 reads SVGIG (reference sequence).